The present TCR beta chain was sequenced within a study of shared clonotypes between healthy human individuals. Only in-frame clones appear in the TCRdb table, and some are missing; sequencing was by immunoSEQ multiplex PCR. The sample holds around 500,000 clones, around 80% seen once. The CDR3 contains 12 residues. Germline CDR1 is GTSNPN and CDR2 is SVGIG (reference sequence). The V segment lost 0 bases and the J segment 9 bases; nucleotides outside the gene matches: 1. The rearrangement uses TRBV30 and TRBJ2-3; 9 nucleotides agree with TRBD1. What was sequenced was PBMCs. The sequence was obtained from a woman aged 40 to 55 in good health. Some clones in this sample may be carry-over from other donors' samples. CDR3 DNA sequence: TGTGCCTGGAGTGTTGGGACAGGGACGCAGTATTTT. It translates to CAWSVGTGTQYF. Using reference TRBV30 and TRBJ2-3 for the parts outside the CDR3, the full variable domain is SQTIHQWPATLVQPVGSPLSLECTVEGTSNPNLYWYRQAAGRGLQLLFYSVGIGQISSEVPQNLSASRPQDRQFILSSKKLLLSDSGFYLCAWSVGTGTQYFGPGTRLTVL.